This passage covers 22 T cell receptor beta chains from one sample sequenced in a study of shared clonotypes between healthy human individuals. This table comes from immunoSEQ multiplex PCR, and its TCRdb copy is limited to in-frame clones, with some not included. The data show hundreds of thousands of clones, about 97% seen once. The specimen was naive CD4+ T cells sorted from blood. Documented subset: CD45RA+ positively selected. The receptors originated from a woman aged 30 to 39 in good health.

The rearrangement joins TRBV6-6 to TRBJ1-2; 9 positions match TRBD1. The trim removed 5 bases at V and 9 bases at J, leaving 7 bases unmatched. Germline V gene sequence: CDR1 MNHNY, CDR2 SVGAGI (reference sequence). The CDR3 contains 13 residues. The CDR3 DNA sequence: TGTGCCAGCAGTCAAGGGACAGGGTTAAGCTACACCTTC. Its translation is CASSQGTGLSYTF.

This sequence joins TRBV10-3 and TRBJ2-1; possibly TRBD2 for D (5 bases). Germline V gene sequence: CDR1 ENHRY, CDR2 SYGVKD. Trimming shortened V by 2 bases and J by 3 bases, and 11 bases separated the two germline ends. The CDR3 length is 15 residues. This CDR3 is CAISETSGYYNEQFF. The CDR3 DNA reads as TGTGCCATCAGTGAGACTAGTGGATACTACAATGAGCAGTTCTTC.

This chain joins TRBV14 and TRBJ1-1; D gene uncertain. CDR3 length equals 16 residues. Trimming took off 2 bases at V and 0 bases at J, with 13 bases between the two ends. The germline gives CDR1 SGHDN, CDR2 FVKESK. CDR3 loop: CASSQWRARVNTEAFF. DNA of the CDR3: TGTGCCAGCAGCCAATGGAGGGCCAGAGTGAACACTGAAGCTTTCTTT.

The V and J genes are TRBV18 and TRBJ2-2; no definite D call. V lost 6 bases and J 0 bases, leaving 2 bases between the germline ends. The CDR3 sequence is 12 residues long. The germline V gene has CDR1 KGHSH and CDR2 LQKENI. The CDR3 is CASSTNTGELFF. DNA for the CDR3: TGTGCCAGCTCGACGAACACCGGGGAGCTGTTTTTT.

The chain joins TRBV5-4 to TRBJ2-7; TRBD2 matches 11 bases. Per the germline V gene, CDR1 is SGHNT and CDR2 is YYREEE (reference sequence). The CDR3 is made up of 14 amino acids. V gave up 4 bases and J gave up 5 bases; unmatched junction bases: 5. The CDR3 bases are TGTGCCAGCAGCAATAAACTAGCGGGAGACGAGCAGTACTTC. Translated, it gives CASSNKLAGDEQYF.

The chain carries TRBV19 and TRBJ2-5, with D possibly matching TRBD1 (6 bases). The J call may be wrong; the DNA end is better matched by TRBJ2-7. CDR3 length: 17 amino acids. CDR1 is LNHDA and CDR2 is SQIVND in the germline V gene (reference sequence). The CDR3 spells CASSTSLVGRTVYEQYF. For the CDR3, the DNA is TGTGCCAGTAGTACCTCGCTGGTGGGCCGGACAGTCTACGAGCAGTACTTC.

V is TRBV9 and J is TRBJ1-2, with D possibly TRBD1 on 6 matching bases. V gave up 4 bases and J gave up 2 bases, with 12 bases separating them. The CDR3 length is 14 residues. Germline CDR1 SGDLS, CDR2 YYNGEE. The CDR3 DNA is TGTGCCAGCAGCCCCAGTAGGGGGAACTATGGCTACACCTTC. Residues: CASSPSRGNYGYTF. Looking up the rest from reference TRBV9 and TRBJ1-2 gives the full variable domain: DSGVTQTPKHLITATGQRVTLRCSPRSGDLSVYWYQQSLDQGLQFLIQYYNGEERAKGNILERFSAQQFPDLHSELNLSSLELGDSALYFCASSPSRGNYGYTFGSGTRLTVV.

CDR3 DNA: TGTGCCATCAGTGAGTCGGCAGGAGCGTATGGCTACACCTTC. Its protein product is CAISESAGAYGYTF. The J gene is TRBJ1-2, the V gene TRBV10-3; D gene unclear. Trimming removed 0 bases from V and 5 bases from J, with 10 bases in between. This CDR3 is 14 amino acids long. In germline, CDR1 is ENHRY, CDR2 SYGVKD.

The chain has TRBV10-3 and TRBJ2-7, with TRBD2 identical over 7 bases. Trimming took 3 bases from V and 0 from J; bases not matched to a gene: 11. This CDR3 contains 17 residues. The germline V gene has CDR1 ENHRY and CDR2 SYGVKD. The CDR3 loop is CAISDPSGTHPSYEQYF. DNA for the CDR3: TGTGCCATCAGTGATCCCAGCGGGACGCACCCCTCCTACGAGCAGTACTTC.

This clone was recorded only once. This sequence joins TRBV7-9 and TRBJ1-1, with TRBD1 matching 8 bases. Germline CDR1 reads SEHNR; CDR2 reads FQNEAQ (reference sequence). J was trimmed by 4 bases and V by 4 bases; bases with no gene match: 5. This CDR3 region has 14 residues. CDR3 region: CASSSYRGGTEAFF. The CDR3 nucleotides are TGTGCCAGCAGCTCCTACAGGGGGGGCACTGAAGCTTTCTTT.

This chain connects TRBV2 to TRBJ2-5; 9 bases map to TRBD1. Germline trimming cut 5 bases from V and 5 bases from J; bases unmatched to any gene: 9. From germline, CDR1 is SNHLY and CDR2 FYNNEI. This CDR3 region has 15 residues. The CDR3 is CASSFAGTGRETQYF. The CDR3 DNA sequence: TGTGCCAGCAGTTTCGCAGGGACAGGGAGGGAGACCCAGTACTTC.

This rearrangement joins TRBV11-2 to TRBJ2-1; perhaps TRBD2 as D (6 bases). The length of the CDR3 is 14 residues. Trimming stripped 5 bases from V and 4 bases from J, with 12 bases between. CDR1 is SGHAT and CDR2 is FQNNGV in the germline V gene. The CDR3 DNA reads as TGTGCCAGCAGCCCGGGGACTTCTTACAATGAGCAGTTCTTC. Translating gives CASSPGTSYNEQFF.

This clone was observed once. The V gene is TRBV18, the J gene TRBJ2-2, with D possibly matching TRBD2 (5 bases). CDR1 is KGHSH, CDR2 LQKENI, per germline. Trimming took off 2 bases at V and 1 base at J, with 17 bases between the two ends. The CDR3 extends over 18 amino acids. CDR3 sequence reads: CASSPTTKRSGNTGELFF. CDR3 nucleotides: TGTGCCAGCTCACCAACGACCAAGCGGAGTGGGAACACCGGGGAGCTGTTTTTT.

The rearrangement uses TRBV18 and TRBJ1-2; 7 bases line up with TRBD1. The junction had 2 bases not matched to a gene; V was cut back by 4 bases and J by 6 bases. The germline V gene has CDR1 KGHSH and CDR2 LQKENI. CDR3 length: 12 amino acids. The CDR3 region is CASSRQGHGYTF. The CDR3, as DNA: TGTGCCAGCTCACGACAGGGACATGGCTACACCTTC.

This clone occurred once. V gene TRBV6-5 combines with J gene TRBJ2-7, with D possibly TRBD1 on 5 matching bases. From germline, CDR1 is MNHEY and CDR2 SVGAGI. The CDR3 covers 16 residues. V lost 0 bases and J lost 2, with 14 bases in between. The CDR3 DNA reads as TGTGCCAGCAGTTACTCGAATGGGGCCAGGACCTACGAGCAGTACTTC. Translating it yields CASSYSNGARTYEQYF.

CDR3 bases: TGTGCCAGCAGTGGACAGGGAACCGGGGAGCTGTTTTTT. It yields the protein CASSGQGTGELFF. The chain joins TRBV27 to TRBJ2-2, with TRBD1 matching 8 bases. The V and J ends lost 5 bases and 5 bases, in that order; junction bases with no gene match: 1. The CDR3 has 13 residues. Germline V gene data show CDR1 as MNHEY and CDR2 as SMNVEV (reference sequence).

The chain has TRBV7-6 and TRBJ2-2; weak D call: TRBD1 (6 bases). The CDR3 extends over 18 amino acids. The V end was cut by 1 base, the J end by 0 bases, with 15 bases between. In germline, CDR1 is SGHVS, CDR2 FNYEAQ. The CDR3 DNA reads as TGTGCCAGCAGCTTAGACCCAACAGGGACCGCGAACACCGGGGAGCTGTTTTTT. Protein product: CASSLDPTGTANTGELFF.

V gene TRBV19 combines with J gene TRBJ1-5; D might be TRBD1 (5 bases). V lost 5 bases to trimming and J lost 7 bases, with 18 bases between them. The CDR3 extends over 15 amino acids. CDR1 is LNHDA and CDR2 is SQIVND in the germline V gene (reference sequence). The CDR3 protein is CASSPLTGGRQPQHF. CDR3 bases: TGTGCCAGTAGTCCACTTACGGGGGGTCGACAGCCCCAGCATTTT.

The V and J genes are TRBV6-6 and TRBJ2-5, with 7 bases that match TRBD1. The CDR3 extends over 14 amino acids. Trimming at V came to 6 bases and at J to 8 bases, leaving 12 bases not matched to a gene. The germline V gene has CDR1 MNHNY and CDR2 SVGAGI (reference sequence). CDR3 sequence: CASRRQGKRGTQYF. The CDR3 region has the DNA TGTGCCAGCAGACGACAGGGAAAAAGGGGAACCCAGTACTTC.

The rearrangement links TRBV27 to TRBJ1-2; D is uncertain. This CDR3 contains 14 residues. The V gene lost 3 bases and the J gene lost 4 bases, with 12 bases spanning the gap. Per the germline V gene, CDR1 is MNHEY and CDR2 is SMNVEV (reference sequence). CDR3 residues: CASSFLDSSYGYTF. The DNA for the CDR3 is TGTGCCAGCAGTTTCCTAGACTCCAGCTATGGCTACACCTTC.

V and J are TRBV6-5 and TRBJ2-1; 7 bases are a match to TRBD2. J was trimmed by 7 bases and V by 2 bases; bases with no gene match: 2. There are 13 residues in the CDR3. CDR1 and CDR2 from the germline V gene are MNHEY and SVGAGI. The CDR3 region has the DNA TGTGCCAGCAGTTACCTAGCGGCGAATGAGCAGTTCTTC. Protein: CASSYLAANEQFF.

This clone has only a few counts. The J gene is TRBJ2-1, the V gene TRBV29-1, with no clear D. The CDR3 consists of 11 residues. Germline CDR1 is SQVTM and CDR2 is ANQGSEA. With 6 bases removed from V and 7 bases from J, the gap between germline ends came to 10 bases. This chain's CDR3 is CSVATWNEQFF. In nucleotides, the CDR3 is TGCAGCGTCGCCACTTGGAATGAGCAGTTCTTC.